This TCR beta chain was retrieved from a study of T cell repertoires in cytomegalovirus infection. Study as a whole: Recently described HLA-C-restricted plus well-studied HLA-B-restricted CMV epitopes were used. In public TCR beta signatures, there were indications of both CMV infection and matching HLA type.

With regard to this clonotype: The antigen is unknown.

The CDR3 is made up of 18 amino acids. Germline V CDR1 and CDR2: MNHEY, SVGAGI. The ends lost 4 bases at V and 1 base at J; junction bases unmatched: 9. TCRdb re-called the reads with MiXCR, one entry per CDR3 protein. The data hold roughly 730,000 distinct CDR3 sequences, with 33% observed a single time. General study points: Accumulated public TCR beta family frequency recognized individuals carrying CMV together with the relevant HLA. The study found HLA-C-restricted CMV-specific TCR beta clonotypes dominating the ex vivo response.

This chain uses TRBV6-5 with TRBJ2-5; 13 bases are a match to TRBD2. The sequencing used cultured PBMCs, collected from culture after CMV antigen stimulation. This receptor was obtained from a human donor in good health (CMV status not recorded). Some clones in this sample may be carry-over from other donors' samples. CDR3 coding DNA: TGTGCCAGCAGTTCTGGACTAGCGGGAGATCCACCCCAAGAGACCCAGTACTTC. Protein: CASSSGLAGDPPQETQYF.